These 29 T cell receptor beta chains were all obtained from the same sample, sequenced in a study of T cells in narcolepsy. Assay: immunoSEQ multiplex PCR; the TCRdb copy retains only in-frame clones and omits some. This table holds approximately 25,000 clones, 81% found once. The sequenced sample was memory (CD45RA-) CD4+ T cells from blood. The receptors derive from a human donor in good health.

CDR3: CASSRRGRYTEAFF. The CDR3 nucleotides are TGTGCCAGCAGCCGGCGGGGCCGATACACTGAAGCTTTCTTT. The chain recombines TRBV5-6 with TRBJ1-1; weak D call: TRBD1 (5 bases). V was clipped by 4 bases and J by 3 bases, with 13 bases between them. The germline CDR1 and CDR2 sequences are SGHDT and YYEEEE. The CDR3 has 14 residues.

The CDR3: CASSQQGSYEQYF. The CDR3 nucleotides are TGCGCCAGCAGCCAACAGGGCTCCTACGAGCAGTACTTC. This sequence joins TRBV5-1 and TRBJ2-5; TRBD1 is a possible D gene (6 bases). The J call may be faulty, since TRBJ2-7 better matches the DNA end. This CDR3 has 13 amino acids. Germline-derived CDR1 and CDR2 are SGHRS and YFSETQ.

The chain employs TRBV29-1 and TRBJ1-5; 8 positions agree with TRBD1. The CDR3 has 16 residues. The trim removed 5 bases at V and 2 bases at J, leaving 11 bases unmatched. Per germline, CDR1 SQVTM and CDR2 ANQGSEA. The CDR3 loop reads CSVSTGQGRGNQPQHF. The CDR3 nucleotides are TGCAGCGTTTCTACCGGACAGGGACGTGGCAATCAGCCCCAGCATTTT.

Only a few counts were recorded for this clone. The chain uses TRBV9 and TRBJ1-6; D may be TRBD1 (6 bases). Germline CDR1 SGDLS, CDR2 YYNGEE. This CDR3 has 15 residues. Trimming shortened V by 4 bases and J by 5 bases, and 13 bases separated the two germline ends. The CDR3: CASSPTGQNNSPLHF. For the CDR3, the DNA is TGTGCCAGCAGCCCCACCGGACAGAATAATTCACCCCTCCACTTT.

The J gene is TRBJ2-7, the V gene TRBV19, with D possibly TRBD2 on 5 matching bases. From germline, CDR1 is LNHDA and CDR2 SQIVND (reference sequence). The CDR3 runs 16 residues. Trimming cost V 4 bases and J 3 bases, with 19 bases left between them. For the CDR3, the DNA is TGTGCCAGTAGTAGTCAGAGGGCAGGAGGTAGCTACGAGCAGTACTTC. Translating it yields CASSSQRAGGSYEQYF.

The rearrangement links TRBV7-2 to TRBJ1-3, with TRBD1 matching 10 bases. This CDR3 spans 17 amino acids. Looked up from germline, CDR1 is SGHTA and CDR2 is FQGNSA. Germline trimming cut 3 bases from V and 3 bases from J; bases unmatched to any gene: 8. DNA for the CDR3: TGTGCCAGCAGCTTGACCGGGACAGGGGCATATGGAAACACCATATATTTT. Translation gives CASSLTGTGAYGNTIYF.

CDR3 region: CASSSRDSRRDNEQFF. In DNA, the CDR3 is TGTGCCAGCAGCTCGCGGGACTCCCGGCGGGACAATGAGCAGTTCTTC. The V and J genes are TRBV7-6 and TRBJ2-1, with D possibly matching TRBD2 (6 bases). Trimming cost V 4 bases and J 5 bases, with 18 bases left between them. CDR1 is SGHVS and CDR2 is FNYEAQ in the germline V gene. The CDR3 contains 16 residues.

The chain employs TRBV6-6 and TRBJ2-3; D might be TRBD2 (5 bases). CDR1 is MNHNY and CDR2 is SVGAGI in the germline V gene (reference sequence). Trimming removed 10 bases from V and 2 bases from J, with 19 bases in between. There are 15 residues in the CDR3. The CDR3 protein is CATTRVGGFTDTQYF. The CDR3 DNA is TGTGCCACCACTAGGGTAGGTGGTTTCACAGATACGCAGTATTTT.

This clone was picked up a small number of times. The chain recombines TRBV6-5 with TRBJ2-3, with TRBD2 matching over 8 bases. The ends lost 6 bases at V and 1 base at J; junction bases unmatched: 0. Germline CDR1 is MNHEY and CDR2 is SVGAGI. This CDR3 has 13 residues. The CDR3 sequence is CASRTSGTDTQYF. For the CDR3, the DNA is TGTGCCAGCAGGACTAGCGGCACAGATACGCAGTATTTT.

The rearrangement joins TRBV23-1 to TRBJ1-5, with D possibly TRBD1 on 6 matching bases. TRBV23-1 is noted as an ORF with a role that remains uncertain. Trimming took off 7 bases at V and 4 bases at J, with 14 bases between the two ends. The CDR3 has 14 amino acids. CDR3 in amino acids: CASIPDRTNQPQHF. CDR3 sequence (DNA): TGCGCCAGCATTCCCGACAGGACAAATCAGCCCCAGCATTTT.

This clone was recorded once. The chain employs TRBV7-8 and TRBJ2-7; 8 bases align to TRBD1. The length of the CDR3 is 14 residues. V trimming: 5 bases; J trimming: 5 bases; junction bases outside the gene matches: 8. Germline loops: CDR1 SGHVS, CDR2 FQNEAQ. CDR3 in amino acids: CASSPGQGWNEQYF. The CDR3 DNA follows: TGTGCCAGCAGCCCCGGACAGGGCTGGAACGAGCAGTACTTC.

The rearrangement joins TRBV6-6 to TRBJ1-2, with a weak D call TRBD1 (6 bases). CDR1 and CDR2 (germline): MNHNY, SVGAGI (reference sequence). Trimming removed 0 bases at V and 4 bases at J, with 15 bases between. The CDR3 is 16 residues long. The CDR3 sequence is CASSYSGGGAVYGYTF. Here the CDR3 DNA reads TGTGCCAGCAGTTACTCAGGTGGGGGCGCGGTCTATGGCTACACCTTC.

The chain links TRBV30 to TRBJ2-7, with 8 bases that match TRBD1. The CDR3 totals 16 residues. V shed 2 bases and J 2 bases; nucleotides not matched to a gene: 11. Germline CDR1 GTSNPN, CDR2 SVGIG (reference sequence). The CDR3 here is CAWSPGRQGIPYEQYF. The CDR3 DNA follows: TGTGCCTGGAGTCCGGGGCGACAGGGGATTCCCTACGAGCAGTACTTC.

The chain combines TRBV19 with TRBJ2-7, with D perhaps TRBD2 (5 bases). V was cut by 5 bases and J by 2 bases, with 16 bases left in between. CDR3 size: 15 residues. Germline assignment: CDR1 LNHDA and CDR2 SQIVND (reference sequence). CDR3 DNA: TGTGCCAGTAGTTCCCTCGTGGAGGCGACCTACGAGCAGTACTTC. Translation gives CASSSLVEATYEQYF.

The chain recombines TRBV9 with TRBJ2-2; D perhaps matches TRBD1 (5 bases). Trimming removed 3 bases at V and 4 bases at J, with 10 bases between. The CDR3 runs to 14 residues. Per germline, CDR1 SGDLS and CDR2 YYNGEE. CDR3 nucleotide sequence: TGTGCCAGCAGCGAGGGGCAAGGCACCGGGGAGCTGTTTTTT. It translates to CASSEGQGTGELFF.

This sequence joins TRBV7-2 and TRBJ2-1, with D possibly matching TRBD1 (6 bases). V was cut by 2 bases and J by 6 bases, with 20 bases left in between. Germline-derived CDR1 and CDR2 are SGHTA and FQGNSA. The CDR3 totals 17 residues. The CDR3 loop is CASSLSPGRGRTNEQFF. In DNA, the CDR3 is TGTGCCAGCAGCTTAAGCCCGGGCAGGGGTAGAACCAATGAGCAGTTCTTC. The full variable domain, completed using reference TRBV7-2 and TRBJ2-1, is GAGVSQSPSNKVTEKGKDVELRCDPISGHTALYWYRQSLGQGLEFLIYFQGNSAPDKSGLPSDRFSAERTGGSVSTLTIQRTQQEDSAVYLCASSLSPGRGRTNEQFFGPGTRLTVL.

This clone was detected only once. The gene calls are TRBV6-5 and TRBJ2-3; 10 bases map to TRBD2. V shed 0 bases and J 6 bases; nucleotides not matched to a gene: 6. Per the germline V gene, CDR1 is MNHEY and CDR2 is SVGAGI. The CDR3 is made up of 16 amino acids. The CDR3 loop reads CASSYSGSGRIDTQYF. CDR3 nucleotide sequence: TGTGCCAGCAGTTACTCGGGTAGCGGGAGGATTGATACGCAGTATTTT.

This chain connects TRBV5-6 to TRBJ1-5; possible D gene TRBD1, 6 bases. This CDR3 contains 14 residues. V lost 3 bases to trimming and J lost 3 bases, with 10 bases between them. The germline CDR1 and CDR2 sequences are SGHDT and YYEEEE. Written as DNA, the CDR3 is TGTGCCAGCAGCTGGGGGCAGACCAATCAGCCCCAGCATTTT. This gives the protein CASSWGQTNQPQHF.

This chain uses TRBV5-3 with TRBJ1-1; a weak D match, TRBD1 (5 bases). TRBV5-3 carries the ORF label, with uncertain function. V was trimmed by 3 bases and J by 5 bases, leaving 14 bases between them. CDR3 size: 14 residues. The CDR3 sequence: CARSCSGRRTEAFF. The CDR3 region has the DNA TGTGCCAGAAGCTGTTCAGGGAGAAGGACTGAAGCTTTCTTT.

The rearrangement joins TRBV2 to TRBJ2-3; 10 bases align to TRBD2. Germline values: CDR1 SNHLY, CDR2 FYNNEI. J was trimmed by 0 bases and V by 7 bases; bases with no gene match: 1. The CDR3 contains 14 residues. The CDR3 loop reads CASISGGSTDTQYF. DNA for the CDR3: TGTGCCAGCATTAGCGGGGGGAGCACAGATACGCAGTATTTT.

The chain has TRBV28 and TRBJ2-3; 9 positions agree with TRBD1. This CDR3 is 15 amino acids long. Germline-derived CDR1 and CDR2 are MDHEN and SYDVKM. V gave up 6 bases and J gave up 6 bases; unmatched junction bases: 10. CDR3 sequence: CASRGLGTGTDTQYF. CDR3 nucleotides: TGTGCCAGCAGAGGGCTTGGGACAGGGACTGATACGCAGTATTTT.

This clone showed up just a few times. The chain combines TRBV7-6 with TRBJ2-1; unclear D gene. The germline gives CDR1 SGHVS, CDR2 FNYEAQ. The V gene lost 5 bases and the J gene lost 7 bases, with 9 bases spanning the gap. The CDR3 totals 12 residues. In nucleotides, the CDR3 is TGTGCCAGCAGCACAGTTGGGAATGAGCAGTTCTTC. Amino acids: CASSTVGNEQFF.

The sample holds a few counts of this clone. V and J are TRBV4-3 and TRBJ1-4; D may be TRBD1 (6 bases). CDR1 and CDR2 (germline): LGHNA, YSLEER. This CDR3 region has 16 residues. The V gene lost 3 bases and the J gene lost 3 bases, with 14 bases spanning the gap. The CDR3 region has the DNA TGCGCCAGCAGCCAGGGAGGGAGGGGGGCTAATGAAAAACTGTTTTTT. This sequence encodes CASSQGGRGANEKLFF.

V and J are TRBV27 and TRBJ2-5; no definite D call. The CDR3 is 15 residues long. Trimming stripped 2 bases from V and 4 bases from J, with 14 bases between. Germline-derived CDR1 and CDR2 are MNHEY and SMNVEV (reference sequence). The CDR3 loop reads CASSLMATGGETQYF. CDR3 nucleotides: TGTGCCAGCAGTTTAATGGCCACCGGTGGAGAGACCCAGTACTTC.

This clone has only a few counts. This chain connects TRBV4-1 to TRBJ1-1, with D perhaps matching TRBD1 (5 bases). Germline V CDR1 and CDR2: MGHRA, YSYEKL. V lost 0 bases and J lost 1, with 12 bases in between. The CDR3 length is 16 residues. The CDR3 is CASSQDPKGANTEAFF. The CDR3 DNA reads TGCGCCAGCAGCCAAGATCCGAAAGGGGCGAACACTGAAGCTTTCTTT.

V and J are TRBV6-1 and TRBJ1-2, with D possibly matching TRBD1 (6 bases). This CDR3 has 13 amino acids. Between the trimmed V and J ends, which lost 6 bases and 4 bases, there was a span of 12 bases. Germline values: CDR1 MNHNS, CDR2 SASEGT. The CDR3 here is CASRRQASYGYTF. The CDR3 coding sequence is TGTGCCAGCAGAAGACAGGCCTCCTATGGCTACACCTTC.

The chain couples TRBV10-2 to TRBJ2-3, with D possibly called TRBD1 or TRBD2 (6 bases each). This CDR3 contains 13 residues. CDR1 WSHSY and CDR2 SAAADI come from the germline V gene. V lost 6 bases to trimming and J lost 4 bases, with 11 bases between them. CDR3 sequence (DNA): TGCGCCAGCAGGGAGGGGGGAGCAGATACGCAGTATTTT. It codes for CASREGGADTQYF.

Turning to this clone: The same CDR3 can be traced to other DNA sequences in this sample. This chain joins TRBV20-1 and TRBJ1-1; D perhaps matches TRBD1 (6 bases). The germline V and J ends were trimmed by 6 bases and 8 bases, with 13 bases remaining between them. Germline V CDR1 and CDR2: DFQATT, SNEGSKA (reference sequence). The CDR3 consists of 11 residues. The CDR3 sequence is CSARQASEAFF. In DNA, the CDR3 is TGCAGTGCACGACAGGCGTCGGAAGCTTTCTTT.

This sequence joins TRBV11-2 and TRBJ2-1, with unresolved D. In germline, CDR1 is SGHAT, CDR2 FQNNGV. V dropped 10 bases and J dropped 8 bases, with 12 bases sitting between them. The CDR3 contains 11 residues. In DNA, the CDR3 is TGTGCCACCTCCTGGATGGATGAGCAGTTCTTC. Encoded protein: CATSWMDEQFF.